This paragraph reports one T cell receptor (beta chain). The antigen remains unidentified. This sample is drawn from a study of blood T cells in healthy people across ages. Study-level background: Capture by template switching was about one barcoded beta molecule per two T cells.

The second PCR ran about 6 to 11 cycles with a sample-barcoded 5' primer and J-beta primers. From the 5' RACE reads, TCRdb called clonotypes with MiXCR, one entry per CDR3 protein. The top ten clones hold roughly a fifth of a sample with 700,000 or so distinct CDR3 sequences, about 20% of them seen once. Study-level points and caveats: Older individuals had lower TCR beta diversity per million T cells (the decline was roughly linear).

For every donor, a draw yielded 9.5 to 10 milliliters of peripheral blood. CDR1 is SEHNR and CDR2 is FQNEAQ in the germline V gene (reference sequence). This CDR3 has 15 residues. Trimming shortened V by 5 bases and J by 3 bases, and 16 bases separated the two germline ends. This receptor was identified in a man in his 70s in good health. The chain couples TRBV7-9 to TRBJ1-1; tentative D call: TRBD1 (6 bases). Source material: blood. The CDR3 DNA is TGTGCCAGCAGCCGAACACAGGGCGGCTACACTGAAGCTTTCTTT. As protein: CASSRTQGGYTEAFF.